The clone carrying this T cell receptor beta chain was detected only a few times. Its antigen is not known. The data belong to a study of cytomegalovirus exposure and HLA in healthy donors. In the study overall: Among around 170 million T cells, an earlier analysis found roughly 100 million unique TCR beta sequences. Study-wide results and caveats: Later work showed greater clonal expansion in HLA-associated TCR beta chains than in equally common others.

CDR3 length equals 15 residues. Germline V gene data show CDR1 as SGHDN and CDR2 as FVKESK. The V and J ends lost 0 bases and 7 bases, in that order; junction bases with no gene match: 5. The PCR used 60 Vbeta and 13 Jbeta primers. In the original workflow: Per a later analysis, the number of unique TCR beta chains was around 80 million, of which some 10 million were shared. Assay: immunoSEQ multiplex PCR; the TCRdb copy retains only in-frame clones and omits some. V, J and clone size are taken as reported in that table, and D and trimming were inferred from the DNA itself. The sample shows more than 140,000 clones, 60% to 80% of them seen only once.

The receptor's source is a male donor in good health and CMV-seronegative. This chain links TRBV14 with TRBJ2-1; 8 bases align to TRBD2. The material sequenced was PBMCs. CDR3 DNA sequence: TGTGCCAGCAGCCAAGAAAGGGGACTAGTGAATGAGCAGTTCTTC. This encodes CASSQERGLVNEQFF. Using reference TRBV14 and TRBJ2-1 for the parts outside the CDR3, the full variable domain is EAGVTQFPSHSVIEKGQTVTLRCDPISGHDNLYWYRRVMGKEIKFLLHFVKESKQDESGMPNNRFLAERTGGTYSTLKVQPAELEDSGVYFCASSQERGLVNEQFFGPGTRLTVL.